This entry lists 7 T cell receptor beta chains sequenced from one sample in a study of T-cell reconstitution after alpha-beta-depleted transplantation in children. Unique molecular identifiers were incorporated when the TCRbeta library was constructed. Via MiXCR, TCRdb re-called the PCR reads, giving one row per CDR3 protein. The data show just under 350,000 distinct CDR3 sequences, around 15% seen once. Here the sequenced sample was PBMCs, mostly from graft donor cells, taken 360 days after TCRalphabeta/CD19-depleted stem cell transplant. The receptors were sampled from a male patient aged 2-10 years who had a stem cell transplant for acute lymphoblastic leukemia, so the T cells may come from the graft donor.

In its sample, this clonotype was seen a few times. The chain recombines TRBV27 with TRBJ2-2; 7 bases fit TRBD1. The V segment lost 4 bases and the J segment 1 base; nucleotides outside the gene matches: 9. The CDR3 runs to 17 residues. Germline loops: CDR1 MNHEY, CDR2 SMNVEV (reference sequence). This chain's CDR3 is CASSSVPQGRNTGELFF. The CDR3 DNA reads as TGTGCCAGCAGTTCCGTTCCACAGGGGAGGAACACCGGGGAGCTGTTTTTT.

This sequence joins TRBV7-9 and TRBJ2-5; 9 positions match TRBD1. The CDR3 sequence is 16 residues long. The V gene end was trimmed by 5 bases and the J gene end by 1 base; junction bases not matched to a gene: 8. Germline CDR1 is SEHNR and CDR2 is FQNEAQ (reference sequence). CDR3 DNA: TGTGCCAGCAGCCGAAACGACAGGGGGATCCAAGAGACCCAGTACTTC. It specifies CASSRNDRGIQETQYF.

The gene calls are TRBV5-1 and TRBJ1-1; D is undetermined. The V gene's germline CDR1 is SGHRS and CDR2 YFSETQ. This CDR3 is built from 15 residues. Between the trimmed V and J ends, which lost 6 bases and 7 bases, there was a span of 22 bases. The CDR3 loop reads CASTGSSRRTDEAFF. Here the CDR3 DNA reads TGCGCCAGCACCGGATCCTCCCGTCGAACTGATGAAGCTTTCTTT.

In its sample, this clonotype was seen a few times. In DNA form, the CDR3 reads TGTGCCAGCAGCCAAGCCGGGACAGAATATGGCTACACCTTC. Translation gives CASSQAGTEYGYTF. The J gene is TRBJ1-2, the V gene TRBV4-2; 7 nucleotides agree with TRBD1. CDR3 length: 14 amino acids. With 1 base clipped from V and 5 bases from J, the junction kept 4 bases outside the gene matches. Germline V gives CDR1 LGHNA, CDR2 YNFKEQ.

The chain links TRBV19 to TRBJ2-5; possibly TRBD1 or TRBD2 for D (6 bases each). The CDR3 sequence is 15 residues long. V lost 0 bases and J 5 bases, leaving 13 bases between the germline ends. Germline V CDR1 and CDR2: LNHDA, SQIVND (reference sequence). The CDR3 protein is CASSIDWGARETQYF. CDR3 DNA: TGTGCCAGTAGTATAGATTGGGGGGCGCGGGAGACCCAGTACTTC.

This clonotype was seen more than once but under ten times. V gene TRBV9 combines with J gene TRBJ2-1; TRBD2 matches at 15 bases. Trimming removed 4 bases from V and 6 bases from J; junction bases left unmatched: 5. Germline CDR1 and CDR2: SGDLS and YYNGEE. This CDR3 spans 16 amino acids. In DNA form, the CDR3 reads TGTGCCAGCAGCTTCTGGACTAGCGGGAGGGCCAATGAGCAGTTCTTC. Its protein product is CASSFWTSGRANEQFF.

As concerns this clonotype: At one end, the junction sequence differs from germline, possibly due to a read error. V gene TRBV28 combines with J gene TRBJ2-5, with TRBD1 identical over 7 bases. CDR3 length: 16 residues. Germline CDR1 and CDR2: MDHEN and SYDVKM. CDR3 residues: CASSKRDRMYQETEYF. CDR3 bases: TGTGCCAGCAGTAAACGGGACAGAATGTACCAAGAGACCGAGTACTTC.